This TCR beta chain was recovered during a study of shared clonotypes between healthy human individuals. Negatively enriched CD4+ T cells were divided by CD45RA into naive and memory. It was across several immunoSEQ plates that each subset's genomic DNA was evenly split. Only in-frame clones appear in the TCRdb table, and some are missing; sequencing was by immunoSEQ multiplex PCR. The sample has around 510,000 clones; around 96% are singletons. Germline values: CDR1 MNHEY, CDR2 SMNVEV (reference sequence). Between the trimmed V and J ends, which lost 6 bases and 0 bases, there was a span of 15 bases. The CDR3 contains 15 residues. Whole-study findings and limits: Generation probabilities were higher for clonotypes shared across all four sorted-subset donors than for unshared ones. Blood alone was sampled, and tissue repertoires likely differ.

As for this clone: The antigen remains unidentified.

This receptor was identified in a woman aged 25 to 39 in good health. The chain uses TRBV27 and TRBJ2-7; a weak D match, TRBD2 (6 bases). The specimen sequenced was naive CD4+ T cells sorted from blood. This sample's subset: CD45RA+ positively selected. The CDR3 spells CASSPYSGSSYEQYF. The CDR3 bases are TGTGCCAGCAGCCCTTATAGCGGAAGCTCCTACGAGCAGTACTTC.